This TCR beta chain was sequenced in a study of patients and donors after allogeneic stem cell transplantation. The V gene's germline CDR1 is MNHEY and CDR2 SMNVEV (reference sequence). The CDR3 is 15 amino acids. The V and J ends lost 5 bases and 11 bases respectively, with 24 bases between them. This clonotype came up many times. MiXCR was run by TCRdb on the RT-PCR reads, yielding one entry per CDR3 protein. The sample has 45,000 to 65,000 distinct CDR3 sequences, about 14% seen once; the top ten hold over 25%. The sample comprised blood, either unsorted or a sorted T cell fraction (not recorded which). The chain links TRBV27 to TRBJ1-1; no definite D call. The sequence came from a human donor who was either an allogeneic HSCT recipient or a stem cell or donor lymphocyte infusion donor (not recorded which). It is not recorded whose cells these are; they may come from a transplant donor. The CDR3 reads CASSPFLDGSGEAFF. DNA of the CDR3: TGTGCCAGCAGTCCCTTTCTTGACGGCTCGGGCGAGGCTTTCTTT.